The entry below gives a single T cell receptor beta chain sequence along with its context. What it recognizes is unknown. TCRdb re-called the 5' RACE reads with MiXCR, one entry per CDR3 protein. The repertoire holds about 24,000 distinct CDR3 sequences, with under 9.5% as singletons. The sample's time point: sample taken at primary tumor resection. These data originate in a study of spatial heterogeneity in lung cancer. Study-level background: Raw reads contained each unique TCR and UMI combination more than ten times on average. Findings and limits, study-wide: Higher tumor mutation counts went along with higher counts of expanded intratumoral alpha and beta TCRs.

Germline CDR1 reads MNHEY; CDR2 reads SVGEGT. The CDR3 covers 15 residues. Trimming at V came to 5 bases and at J to 5 bases, leaving 7 bases not matched to a gene. The receptor was isolated from a male donor with early-stage non-small cell lung cancer. V gene TRBV6-2 or TRBV6-3 combines with J gene TRBJ2-5, with 11 bases identical to TRBD2. The sample consisted of lung tumor tissue, taken at surgery. The CDR3 sequence is CASSKRLAGLETQYF. CDR3 bases: TGTGCCAGCAGTAAGAGACTAGCGGGATTGGAGACCCAGTACTTC.